These 18 T cell receptor beta chains came from one sample sequenced in a study of blood T cells in healthy people across ages. A second roughly 6 to 12 cycle PCR used barcoded and J-beta primers. TCRdb called the 5' RACE reads again in MiXCR, with one record for every CDR3 protein. The sample lists about 1,400,000 distinct CDR3 sequences, approximately 59% seen once, with roughly 7% in the top ten. The sample was blood. These TCRs come from a man aged 18 to 29 in good health.

This clonotype was found once. The chain combines TRBV29-1 with TRBJ1-5, with D tentatively TRBD1 (5 bases). CDR3 length: 14 amino acids. The V gene lost 2 bases and the J gene lost 6 bases, with 14 bases spanning the gap. Germline V gives CDR1 SQVTM, CDR2 ANQGSEA. CDR3 residues: CSVEIGGSGQPQHF. In DNA form, the CDR3 reads TGCAGCGTTGAAATTGGGGGGTCTGGTCAGCCCCAGCATTTT. Variable domain in full (rest from reference TRBV29-1 and TRBJ1-5): SAVISQKPSRDICQRGTSLTIQCQVDSQVTMMFWYRQQPGQSLTLIATANQGSEATYESGFVIDKFPISRPNLTFSTLTVSNMSPEDSSIYLCSVEIGGSGQPQHFGDGTRLSIL.

Only a few counts were recorded for this clonotype. V is TRBV3-1 and J is TRBJ1-1, with D maybe TRBD1 (6 bases). With 1 base removed from V and 4 bases from J, the gap between germline ends came to 10 bases. This CDR3 has 14 residues. Germline V lookup: CDR1 LGHDT, CDR2 YNNKEL (reference sequence). As DNA, the CDR3 is TGTGCCAGCAGCCAAGGGGGGCAAAGCACTGAAGCTTTCTTT. Its protein product is CASSQGGQSTEAFF.

The chain uses TRBV7-6 and TRBJ1-1; D possibly corresponds to TRBD1 (6 bases). Germline CDR1 reads SGHVS; CDR2 reads FNYEAQ. The length of the CDR3 is 14 residues. V lost 5 bases, J lost 10 bases, and 20 bases lay in between. The DNA for the CDR3 is TGTGCCAGCAGCGATACAGGGATTAGATCAGGAGCTTTCTTT. This translates into CASSDTGIRSGAFF.

The chain couples TRBV11-2 to TRBJ2-1; 9 positions match TRBD1. The CDR3 is made up of 13 amino acids. The germline V gene encodes CDR1 SGHAT and CDR2 FQNNGV. J gave up 7 bases and V 9 bases, and 7 bases lay outside the gene matches. CDR3 nucleotides: TGTGCCAGTGCCGGACAGGGGAGTAATGAGCAGTTCTTC. Translated: CASAGQGSNEQFF.

The chain joins TRBV6-1 to TRBJ2-5; 7 bases are a match to TRBD1. V dropped 6 bases and J dropped 0; count of bases not matched to a gene: 22. CDR1 and CDR2 (germline): MNHNS, SASEGT. The CDR3 has 20 amino acids. CDR3 coding DNA: TGTGCCAGCAGCTCACCCACAGGGGCCCCCATCCCAAAGTACCAAGAGACCCAGTACTTC. This encodes CASSSPTGAPIPKYQETQYF.

J is TRBJ2-1 and V is TRBV20-1; 11 positions match TRBD2. V lost 5 bases to trimming and J lost 7 bases; unmatched junction nucleotides: 7. The V gene's germline CDR1 is DFQATT and CDR2 SNEGSKA (reference sequence). CDR3 size: 14 residues. The CDR3, as DNA: TGCAGTGCTTTTAGCGGGAGGGCCAATAATGAGCAGTTCTTC. Amino acids: CSAFSGRANNEQFF.

A few counts support this clonotype. The CDR3 protein is CASSLGPGRSHGYTF. The CDR3, as DNA: TGTGCCAGCAGTTTGGGCCCTGGCCGATCCCATGGCTACACCTTC. The rearrangement uses TRBV12-3 or TRBV12-4 and TRBJ1-2; D ambiguous. Between the trimmed V and J ends, which lost 3 bases and 6 bases, there was a span of 17 bases. The CDR3 runs 15 residues.

V is TRBV5-1 and J is TRBJ2-4, with 12 bases aligning to TRBD2. Losses at the gene ends were 4 bases for V and 8 bases for J; bases not matched to a gene: 4. CDR3 length: 14 residues. Germline CDR1 and CDR2: SGHRS and YFSETQ. As DNA, the CDR3 is TGCGCCAGCAGCACCCCTAGCGGGAGGGACATTCAGTACTTC. Translation: CASSTPSGRDIQYF.

CDR3 amino acids: CASSQEGDISYSPLHF. The DNA for the CDR3 is TGCGCCAGCAGCCAAGAAGGGGACATCTCCTATTCACCCCTCCACTTT. This chain links TRBV4-1 with TRBJ1-6; D possibly corresponds to TRBD1 (6 bases). The germline gives CDR1 MGHRA, CDR2 YSYEKL. V was pared by 0 bases and J by 8 bases, with 14 bases between. The CDR3 has 16 residues.

The CDR3 region is CASSHPLGGADIQYF. In nucleotides, the CDR3 is TGCGCCAGCAGCCACCCCTTAGGGGGGGCGGACATTCAGTACTTC. The chain joins TRBV4-1 to TRBJ2-4; D is perhaps TRBD2 (7 bases). CDR3 length equals 15 residues. V was trimmed by 3 bases and J by 8 bases, leaving 17 bases between them. Germline assignment: CDR1 MGHRA and CDR2 YSYEKL.

This chain joins TRBV5-1 and TRBJ1-2; 7 bases align to TRBD1. Germline values: CDR1 SGHRS, CDR2 YFSETQ. Trimming cost V 0 bases and J 8 bases; bases outside gene matches: 7. The CDR3 is made up of 14 amino acids. The CDR3 sequence is CASSLVEGAGGYTF. In DNA form, the CDR3 reads TGCGCCAGCAGCTTGGTAGAGGGGGCTGGGGGCTACACCTTC.

The chain has TRBV4-1 and TRBJ1-3; 10 nucleotides align to TRBD1. Germline values: CDR1 MGHRA, CDR2 YSYEKL. This CDR3 is 15 amino acids long. V lost 5 bases to trimming and J lost 6 bases; unmatched junction nucleotides: 7. CDR3 DNA: TGCGCCAGCAGCTTCCTGGGACAGGGGAAAAACACCATATATTTT. Translating it yields CASSFLGQGKNTIYF.

The chain couples TRBV3-1 to TRBJ2-5, with 9 bases matching TRBD1. The CDR3 totals 14 residues. In germline, CDR1 is LGHDT, CDR2 YNNKEL (reference sequence). J was trimmed by 5 bases and V by 4 bases; bases with no gene match: 5. The CDR3 DNA sequence: TGTGCCAGCAGCCCCCGGACAGGGGTCGAGACCCAGTACTTC. Translating gives CASSPRTGVETQYF.

The chain recombines TRBV21-1 with TRBJ1-1; TRBD1 is the table's D call and was not checked against the DNA. TRBV21-1 represents a pseudogene. This CDR3 is 14 amino acids long. CDR3 nucleotide sequence: TGTGCCAGCAGCAAAGTGGGGGGGGACACTGAAGCTTTCTTT. Its translation is CASSKVGGDTEAFF.

Here the CDR3 DNA reads TGTGCCACCAGTGATACGCTAACCTACGAGCAGTACTTC. This translates into CATSDTLTYEQYF. The chain couples TRBV24-1 to TRBJ2-7; D is unclear. The CDR3 is 13 residues long. V dropped 3 bases and J dropped 2 bases, with 7 bases sitting between them. CDR1 is KGHDR, CDR2 SFDVKD, per germline.

With regard to this clonotype: One end of the junction varies from germline; a read error may be responsible. The rearrangement uses TRBV12-3 or TRBV12-4 and TRBJ2-3; D unresolved. This CDR3 region has 16 residues. The CDR3 nucleotides are TGTGCCAGCAGTTTAACTTATGGACGGTCCACAGATGCGCAGTATTTT. Translated, it gives CASSLTYGRSTDAQYF.

J is TRBJ2-3 and V is TRBV24-1; D remains unclear. Trimming removed 5 bases at V and 5 bases at J, with 7 bases between. CDR1 and CDR2 from the germline V gene are KGHDR and SFDVKD. The CDR3 has 12 amino acids. CDR3 residues: CATSAVGDTQYF. Written as DNA, the CDR3 is TGTGCCACCAGTGCCGTGGGAGATACGCAGTATTTT.

The V and J genes are TRBV10-3 and TRBJ2-6; possibly TRBD1 for D (6 bases). V shed 10 bases and J shed 3 bases, with 13 bases lying between them. Looked up from germline, CDR1 is ENHRY and CDR2 is SYGVKD. This CDR3 is 14 amino acids long. CDR3: CASLTGSGANVLTF. The DNA of the CDR3 is TGTGCCAGCCTAACAGGGAGTGGGGCCAACGTCCTGACTTTC.